The source of this T cell receptor (beta chain) is a study of blood T cell repertoires in COVID-19. As for the study in general: The origin of the acute and convalescent COVID-19 samples was the United States, Italy and Spain. The analysed material was cDNA or gDNA that came from T cells, B-cell-depleted T cells, or PBMCs.

The CDR3 is 14 residues long. J gave up 6 bases and V 0 bases, and 2 bases lay outside the gene matches. Germline CDR1 and CDR2: SGDLS and YYNGEE. Per the authors' pipeline: Amplification of reference gene primers provided the estimated nucleated cell counts. TCRdb keeps only in-frame clones here, not all; method: immunoSEQ multiplex PCR. V and J calls and clone size follow that table, whereas D and trimming were derived from the DNA. The sample lists about 150,000 clones; around 82% were seen once. This clone is a singleton in its sample. The clonotype originates from a woman aged 65 to 85 who had recovered from COVID-19. This sequence joins TRBV9 and TRBJ1-4, with TRBD1 matching over 7 bases. Sequenced: peripheral blood. The DNA for the CDR3 is TGTGCCAGCAGCGTAGGGGACAGCCATGAAAAACTGTTTTTT. It is translated as CASSVGDSHEKLFF. Variable domain in full (rest from reference TRBV9 and TRBJ1-4): DSGVTQTPKHLITATGQRVTLRCSPRSGDLSVYWYQQSLDQGLQFLIQYYNGEERAKGNILERFSAQQFPDLHSELNLSSLELGDSALYFCASSVGDSHEKLFFGSGTQLSVL.